One and the same sample provided the 4 T cell receptor beta chains below, sequenced in a study of early T cells in non-severe SARS-CoV-2 infection. TCRdb re-analysed the 5' RACE reads in MiXCR, keeping a single row per CDR3 protein. Among roughly 25,000 distinct CDR3 sequences listed, 4.3% were seen once. Sequencing was performed on whole blood. These receptors were taken from an adult who was a healthcare worker with PCR-confirmed SARS-CoV-2 infection or an uninfected control (not recorded which).

This clonotype was picked up many times. CDR3 sequence reads: CASSEDRRDETQYF. The CDR3 region has the DNA TGTGCCAGCAGTGAGGACCGGCGGGACGAGACCCAGTACTTC. The J gene is TRBJ2-5, the V gene TRBV2; the D gene is possibly TRBD2 (6 bases). The germline V gene has CDR1 SNHLY and CDR2 FYNNEI. The CDR3 sequence is 14 residues long. V dropped 3 bases and J dropped 5 bases, with 13 bases sitting between them.

V usage is TRBV20-1 and J usage is TRBJ2-7, with D maybe TRBD1 (5 bases). Germline lookup yields CDR1 DFQATT and CDR2 SNEGSKA (reference sequence). The CDR3 consists of 13 residues. V lost 3 bases and J 2 bases, leaving 11 bases between the germline ends. CDR3 loop: CSARYDRAYEQYF. The CDR3, as DNA: TGCAGTGCTAGGTACGACAGAGCCTACGAGCAGTACTTC.

This clonotype was detected many times. The chain combines TRBV6-1 with TRBJ2-1; TRBD2 matches 8 bases. The germline V gene has CDR1 MNHNS and CDR2 SASEGT. There are 15 residues in the CDR3. The V and J ends lost 5 bases and 1 base, in that order; junction bases with no gene match: 4. CDR3 sequence reads: CASSLAGSSYNEQFF. CDR3 DNA: TGTGCCAGCAGTTTAGCGGGGTCATCCTACAATGAGCAGTTCTTC.

This clonotype was observed many times. The V and J genes are TRBV28 and TRBJ2-7, with a weak D call TRBD2 (6 bases). Germline CDR1 and CDR2: MDHEN and SYDVKM. The V gene lost 6 bases and the J gene lost 7 bases, with 13 bases spanning the gap. This CDR3 region has 12 residues. The CDR3 region is CASRPRLEEQYF. The CDR3 coding sequence is TGTGCCAGCAGGCCCCGACTAGAAGAGCAGTACTTC.